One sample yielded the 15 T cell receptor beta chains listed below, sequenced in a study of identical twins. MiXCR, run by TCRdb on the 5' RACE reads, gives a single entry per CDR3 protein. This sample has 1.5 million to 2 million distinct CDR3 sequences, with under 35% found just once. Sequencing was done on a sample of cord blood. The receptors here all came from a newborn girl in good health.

CDR3 sequence reads: CASSSQAGEWNEQFF. CDR3 sequence (DNA): TGTGCCAGCAGCTCCCAAGCGGGAGAGTGGAATGAGCAGTTCTTC. The V call is TRBV7-2, the J call TRBJ2-1; TRBD2 matches 8 bases. V shed 4 bases and J 7 bases; nucleotides not matched to a gene: 9. The CDR3 contains 15 residues. Germline CDR1 reads SGHTA; CDR2 reads FQGNSA.

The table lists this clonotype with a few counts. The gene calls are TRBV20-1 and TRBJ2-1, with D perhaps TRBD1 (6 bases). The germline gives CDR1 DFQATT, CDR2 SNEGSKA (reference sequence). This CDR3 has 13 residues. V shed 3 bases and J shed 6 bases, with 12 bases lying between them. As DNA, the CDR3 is TGCAGTGCTAGTGTACGAGGGGGCAATGAGCAGTTCTTC. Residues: CSASVRGGNEQFF.

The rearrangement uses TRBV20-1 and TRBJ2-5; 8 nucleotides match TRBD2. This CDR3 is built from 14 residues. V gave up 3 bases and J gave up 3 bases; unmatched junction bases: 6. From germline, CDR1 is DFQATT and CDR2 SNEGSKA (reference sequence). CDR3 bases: TGCAGTGCTAGGTCCAGCGGGAGAAAAGAGACCCAGTACTTC. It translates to CSARSSGRKETQYF.

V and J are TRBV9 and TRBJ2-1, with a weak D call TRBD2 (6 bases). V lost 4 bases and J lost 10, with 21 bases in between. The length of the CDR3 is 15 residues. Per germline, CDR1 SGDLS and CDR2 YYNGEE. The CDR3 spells CASSPIRGDSREQFF. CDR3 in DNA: TGTGCCAGCAGCCCGATCCGCGGGGATTCCCGCGAGCAGTTCTTC.

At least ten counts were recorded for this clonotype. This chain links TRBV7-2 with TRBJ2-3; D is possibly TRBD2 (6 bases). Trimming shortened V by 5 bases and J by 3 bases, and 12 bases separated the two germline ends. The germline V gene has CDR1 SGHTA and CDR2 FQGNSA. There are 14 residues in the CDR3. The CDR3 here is CASSPGLLTDTQYF. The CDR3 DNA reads TGTGCCAGCAGCCCGGGACTGCTGACAGATACGCAGTATTTT.

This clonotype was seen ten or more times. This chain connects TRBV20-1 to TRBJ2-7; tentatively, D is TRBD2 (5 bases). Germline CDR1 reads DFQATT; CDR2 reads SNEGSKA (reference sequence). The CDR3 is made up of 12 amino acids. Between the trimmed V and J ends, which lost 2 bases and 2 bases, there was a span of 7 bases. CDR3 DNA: TGCAGTGCTAGACGGGGAACCTACGAGCAGTACTTC. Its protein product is CSARRGTYEQYF.

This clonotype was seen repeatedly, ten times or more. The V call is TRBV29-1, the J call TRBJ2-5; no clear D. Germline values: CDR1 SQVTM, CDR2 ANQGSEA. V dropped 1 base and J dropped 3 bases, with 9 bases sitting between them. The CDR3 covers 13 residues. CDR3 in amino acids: CSVEVGWEETQYF. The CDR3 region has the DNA TGCAGCGTTGAAGTCGGGTGGGAAGAGACCCAGTACTTC.

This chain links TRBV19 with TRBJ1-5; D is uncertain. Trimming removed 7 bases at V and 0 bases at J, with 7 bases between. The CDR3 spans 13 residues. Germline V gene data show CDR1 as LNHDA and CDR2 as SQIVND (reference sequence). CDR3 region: CASTGFSNQPQHF. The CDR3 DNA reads TGTGCCAGTACGGGGTTTAGCAATCAGCCCCAGCATTTT.

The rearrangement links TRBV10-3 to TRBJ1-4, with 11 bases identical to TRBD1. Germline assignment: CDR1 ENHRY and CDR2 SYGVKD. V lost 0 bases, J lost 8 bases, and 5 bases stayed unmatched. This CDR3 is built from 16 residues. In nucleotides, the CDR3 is TGTGCCATCAGTGAGTCGATTAGGACAGGGGGCGAAAAACTGTTTTTT. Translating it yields CAISESIRTGGEKLFF.

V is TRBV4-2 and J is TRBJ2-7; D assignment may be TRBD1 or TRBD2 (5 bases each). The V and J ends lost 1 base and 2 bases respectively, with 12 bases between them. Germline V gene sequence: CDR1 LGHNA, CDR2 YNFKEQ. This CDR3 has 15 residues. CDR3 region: CASSQGGTLTYEQYF. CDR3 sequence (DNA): TGTGCCAGCAGCCAAGGAGGGACCTTAACCTACGAGCAGTACTTC.

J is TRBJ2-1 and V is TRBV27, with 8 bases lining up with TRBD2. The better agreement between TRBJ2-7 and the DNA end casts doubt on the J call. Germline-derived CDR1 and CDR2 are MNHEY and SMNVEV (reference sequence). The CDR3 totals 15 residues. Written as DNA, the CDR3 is TGTGCCAGCAGTTTTAACGGGGGGGCCTACAATGAGCAGTACTTC. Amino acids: CASSFNGGAYNEQYF.

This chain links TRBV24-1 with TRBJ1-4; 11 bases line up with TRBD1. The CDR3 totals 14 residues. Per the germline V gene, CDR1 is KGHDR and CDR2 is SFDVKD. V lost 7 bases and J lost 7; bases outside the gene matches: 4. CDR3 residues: CATSPGQGVEKLFF. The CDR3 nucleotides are TGTGCCACCAGCCCGGGACAGGGGGTTGAAAAACTGTTTTTT.

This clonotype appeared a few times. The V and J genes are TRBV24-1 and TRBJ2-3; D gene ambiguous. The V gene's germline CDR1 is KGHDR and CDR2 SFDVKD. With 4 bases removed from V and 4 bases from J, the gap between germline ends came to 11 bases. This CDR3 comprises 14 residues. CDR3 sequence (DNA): TGTGCCACCAGTGAGGTGTCGAGCGCAGATACGCAGTATTTT. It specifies CATSEVSSADTQYF.

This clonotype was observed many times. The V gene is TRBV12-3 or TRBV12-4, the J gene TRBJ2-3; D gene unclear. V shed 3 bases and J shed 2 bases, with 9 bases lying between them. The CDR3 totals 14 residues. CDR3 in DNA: TGTGCCAGCAGTTTGTCACAAATCACAGATACGCAGTATTTT. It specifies CASSLSQITDTQYF.

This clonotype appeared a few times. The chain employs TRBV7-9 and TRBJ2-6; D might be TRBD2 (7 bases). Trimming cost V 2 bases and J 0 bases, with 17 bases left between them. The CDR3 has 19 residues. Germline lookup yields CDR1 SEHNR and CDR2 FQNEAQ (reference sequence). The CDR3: CASSLLGGLKGSGANVLTF. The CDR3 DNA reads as TGTGCCAGCAGCTTATTGGGGGGGCTGAAGGGCTCTGGGGCCAACGTCCTGACTTTC.